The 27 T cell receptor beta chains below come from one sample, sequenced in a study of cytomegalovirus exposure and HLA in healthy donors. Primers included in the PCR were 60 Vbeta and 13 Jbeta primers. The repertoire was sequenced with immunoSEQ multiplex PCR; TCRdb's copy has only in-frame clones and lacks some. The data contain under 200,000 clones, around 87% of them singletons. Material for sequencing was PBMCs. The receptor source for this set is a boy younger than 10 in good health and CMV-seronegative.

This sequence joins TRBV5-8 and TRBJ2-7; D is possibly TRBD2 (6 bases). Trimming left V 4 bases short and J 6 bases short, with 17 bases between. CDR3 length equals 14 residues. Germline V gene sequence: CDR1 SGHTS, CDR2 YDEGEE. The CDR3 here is CASSVWDSLAEQYF. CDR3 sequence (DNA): TGTGCCAGCAGCGTTTGGGACTCACTTGCCGAGCAGTACTTC.

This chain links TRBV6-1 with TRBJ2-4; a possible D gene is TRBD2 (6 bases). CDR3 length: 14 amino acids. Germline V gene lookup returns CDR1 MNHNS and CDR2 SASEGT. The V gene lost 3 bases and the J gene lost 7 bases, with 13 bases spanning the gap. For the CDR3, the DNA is TGTGCCAGCAGTGAGGGGGTGGAGGGTAACATTCAGTACTTC. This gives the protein CASSEGVEGNIQYF.

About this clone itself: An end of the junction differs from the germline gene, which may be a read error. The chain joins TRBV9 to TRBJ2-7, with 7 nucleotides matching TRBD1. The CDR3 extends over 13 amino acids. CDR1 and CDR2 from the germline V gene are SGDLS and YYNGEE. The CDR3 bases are TGTGCCAGCAGTGGACAGGAATACTACGAGCGGTACTTC. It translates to CASSGQEYYERYF.

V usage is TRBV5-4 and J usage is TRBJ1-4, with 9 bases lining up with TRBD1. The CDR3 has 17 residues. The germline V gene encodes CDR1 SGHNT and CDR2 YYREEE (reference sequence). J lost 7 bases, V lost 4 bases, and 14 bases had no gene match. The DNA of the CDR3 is TGTGCCAGCAGCGTAAAACAGGGGGCTGGAAGTGGTGAAAAACTGTTTTTT. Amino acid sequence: CASSVKQGAGSGEKLFF.

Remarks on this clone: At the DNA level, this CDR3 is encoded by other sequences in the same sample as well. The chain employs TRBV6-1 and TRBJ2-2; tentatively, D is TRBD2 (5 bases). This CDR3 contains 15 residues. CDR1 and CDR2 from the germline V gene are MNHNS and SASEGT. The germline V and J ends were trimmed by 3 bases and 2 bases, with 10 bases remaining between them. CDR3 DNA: TGTGCCAGCAGTGAGCCGGGGAGAAACACCGGGGAGCTGTTTTTT. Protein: CASSEPGRNTGELFF.

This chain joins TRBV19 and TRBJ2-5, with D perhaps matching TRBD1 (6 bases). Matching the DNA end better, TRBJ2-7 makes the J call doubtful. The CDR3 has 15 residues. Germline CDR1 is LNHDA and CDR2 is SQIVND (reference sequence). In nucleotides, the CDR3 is TGTGCCAGTAGTATTTACGGGACACCAACCTACGAGCAGTACTTC. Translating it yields CASSIYGTPTYEQYF.

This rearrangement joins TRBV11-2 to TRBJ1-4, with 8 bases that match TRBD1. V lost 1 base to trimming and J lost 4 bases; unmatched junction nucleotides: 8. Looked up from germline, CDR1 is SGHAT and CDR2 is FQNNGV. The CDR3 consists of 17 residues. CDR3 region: CASSLVSGGMGNEKLFF. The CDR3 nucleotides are TGTGCCAGCAGCTTAGTATCAGGGGGCATGGGTAATGAAAAACTGTTTTTT.

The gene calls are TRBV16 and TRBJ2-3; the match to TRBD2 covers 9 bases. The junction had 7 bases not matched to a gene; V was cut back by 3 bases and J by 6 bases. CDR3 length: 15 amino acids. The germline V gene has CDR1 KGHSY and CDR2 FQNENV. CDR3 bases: TGTGCCAGCAGCCACCCGCGGGAGGGCCAGGATACGCAGTATTTT. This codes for CASSHPREGQDTQYF.

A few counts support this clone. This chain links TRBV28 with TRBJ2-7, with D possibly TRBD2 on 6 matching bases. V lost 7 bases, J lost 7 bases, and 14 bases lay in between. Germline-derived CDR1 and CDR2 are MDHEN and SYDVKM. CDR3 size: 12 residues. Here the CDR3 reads CASTLLGREQYF. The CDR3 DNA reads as TGTGCCAGCACTCTATTGGGGAGGGAGCAGTACTTC.

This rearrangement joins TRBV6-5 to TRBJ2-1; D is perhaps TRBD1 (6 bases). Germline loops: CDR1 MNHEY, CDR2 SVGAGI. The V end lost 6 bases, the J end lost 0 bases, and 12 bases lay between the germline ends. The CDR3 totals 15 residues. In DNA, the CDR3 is TGTGCCAGCAGCCCCGGACAGAGCTCCTACAATGAGCAGTTCTTC. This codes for CASSPGQSSYNEQFF.

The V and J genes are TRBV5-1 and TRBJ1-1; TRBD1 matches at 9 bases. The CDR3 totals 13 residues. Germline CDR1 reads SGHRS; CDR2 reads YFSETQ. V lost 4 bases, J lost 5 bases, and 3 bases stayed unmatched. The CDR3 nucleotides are TGCGCCAGCAGCGGACAGGGGTTGACTGAAGCTTTCTTT. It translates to CASSGQGLTEAFF. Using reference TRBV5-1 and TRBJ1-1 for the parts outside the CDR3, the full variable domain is KAGVTQTPRYLIKTRGQQVTLSCSPISGHRSVSWYQQTPGQGLQFLFEYFSETQRNKGNFPGRFSGRQFSNSRSEMNVSTLELGDSALYLCASSGQGLTEAFFGQGTRLTVV.

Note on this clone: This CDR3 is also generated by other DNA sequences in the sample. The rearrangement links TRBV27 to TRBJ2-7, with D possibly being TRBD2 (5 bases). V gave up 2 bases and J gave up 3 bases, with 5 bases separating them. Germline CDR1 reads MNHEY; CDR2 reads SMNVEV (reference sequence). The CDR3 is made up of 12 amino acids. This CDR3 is CASSLRGYEQYF. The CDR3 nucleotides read TGTGCCAGCAGTTTACGGGGCTACGAGCAGTACTTC.

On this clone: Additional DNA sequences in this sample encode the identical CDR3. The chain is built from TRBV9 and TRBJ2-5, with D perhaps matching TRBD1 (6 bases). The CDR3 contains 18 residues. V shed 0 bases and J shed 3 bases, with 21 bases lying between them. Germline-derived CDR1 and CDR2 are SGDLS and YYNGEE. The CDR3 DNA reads TGTGCCAGCAGCGTAGAGGTGAGTGGGGGACACCCGGAAGAGACCCAGTACTTC. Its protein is CASSVEVSGGHPEETQYF.

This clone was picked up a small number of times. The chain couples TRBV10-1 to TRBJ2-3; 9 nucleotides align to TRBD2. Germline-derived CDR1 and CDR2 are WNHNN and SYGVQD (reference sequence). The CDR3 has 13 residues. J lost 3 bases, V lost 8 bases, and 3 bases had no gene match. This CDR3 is CASLSGRTDTQYF. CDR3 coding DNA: TGCGCCAGCCTTAGCGGGAGAACAGATACGCAGTATTTT.

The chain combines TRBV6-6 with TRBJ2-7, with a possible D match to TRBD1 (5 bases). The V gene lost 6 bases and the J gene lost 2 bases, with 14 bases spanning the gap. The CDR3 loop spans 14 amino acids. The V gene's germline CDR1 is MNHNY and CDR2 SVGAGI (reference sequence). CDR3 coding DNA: TGTGCCAGCAGCCCAGGGTTTTTTACCTACGAGCAGTACTTC. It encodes CASSPGFFTYEQYF.

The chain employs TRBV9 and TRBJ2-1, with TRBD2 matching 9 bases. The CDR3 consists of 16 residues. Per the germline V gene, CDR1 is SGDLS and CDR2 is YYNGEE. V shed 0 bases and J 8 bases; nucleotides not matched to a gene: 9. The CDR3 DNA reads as TGTGCCAGCAGCGTAGTTGGAGCGGGGGGCCCCCATGAGCAGTTCTTC. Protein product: CASSVVGAGGPHEQFF.

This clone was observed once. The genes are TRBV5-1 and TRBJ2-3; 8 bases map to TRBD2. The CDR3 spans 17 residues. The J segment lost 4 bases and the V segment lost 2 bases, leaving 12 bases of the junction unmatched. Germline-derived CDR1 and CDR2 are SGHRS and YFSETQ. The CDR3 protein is CASSFDSRGRGADTQYF. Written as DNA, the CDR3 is TGCGCCAGCAGCTTTGACTCCCGGGGGCGGGGGGCAGATACGCAGTATTTT.

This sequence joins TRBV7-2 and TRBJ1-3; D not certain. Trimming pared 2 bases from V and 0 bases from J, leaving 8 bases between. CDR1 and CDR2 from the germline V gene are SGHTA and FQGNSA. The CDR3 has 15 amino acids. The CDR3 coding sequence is TGTGCCAGCAGCTTAAGCCGTGGCTCTGGAAACACCATATATTTT. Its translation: CASSLSRGSGNTIYF.

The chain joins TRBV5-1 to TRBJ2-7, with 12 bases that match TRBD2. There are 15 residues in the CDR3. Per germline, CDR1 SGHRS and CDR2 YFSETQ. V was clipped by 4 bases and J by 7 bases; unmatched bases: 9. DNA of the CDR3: TGCGCCAGCAGCCTGCTAGCGGGAGGGCCGGGGGAGCAGTACTTC. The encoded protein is CASSLLAGGPGEQYF.

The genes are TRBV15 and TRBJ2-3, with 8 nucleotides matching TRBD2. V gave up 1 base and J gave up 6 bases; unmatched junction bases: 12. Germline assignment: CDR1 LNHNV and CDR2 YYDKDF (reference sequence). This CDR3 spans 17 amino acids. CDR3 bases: TGTGCCACCAGCAGAGGTACCACGGGAGGGCCGTGGGATACGCAGTATTTT. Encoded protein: CATSRGTTGGPWDTQYF. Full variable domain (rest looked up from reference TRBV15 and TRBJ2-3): DAMVIQNPRYQVTQFGKPVTLSCSQTLNHNVMYWYQQKSSQAPKLLFHYYDKDFNNEADTPDNFQSRRPNTSFCFLDIRSPGLGDTAMYLCATSRGTTGGPWDTQYFGPGTRLTVL.

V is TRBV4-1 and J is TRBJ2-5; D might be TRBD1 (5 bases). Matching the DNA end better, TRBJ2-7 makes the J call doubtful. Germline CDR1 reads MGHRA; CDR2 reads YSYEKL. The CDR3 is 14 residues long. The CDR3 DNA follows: TGCGCCAGCAGCCATACAGGTAGAGCCTACGAGCAGTACTTC. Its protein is CASSHTGRAYEQYF.

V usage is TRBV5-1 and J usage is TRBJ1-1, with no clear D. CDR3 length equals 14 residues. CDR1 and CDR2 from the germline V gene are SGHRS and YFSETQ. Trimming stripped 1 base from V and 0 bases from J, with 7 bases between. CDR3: CASSLYQLNTEAFF. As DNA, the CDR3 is TGCGCCAGCAGCTTGTATCAGTTGAACACTGAAGCTTTCTTT.

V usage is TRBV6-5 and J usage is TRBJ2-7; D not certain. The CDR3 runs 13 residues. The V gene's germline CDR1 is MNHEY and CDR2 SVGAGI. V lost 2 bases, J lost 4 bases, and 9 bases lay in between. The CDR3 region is CASSYAPGYEQYF. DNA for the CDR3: TGTGCCAGCAGTTACGCCCCGGGTTACGAGCAGTACTTC.

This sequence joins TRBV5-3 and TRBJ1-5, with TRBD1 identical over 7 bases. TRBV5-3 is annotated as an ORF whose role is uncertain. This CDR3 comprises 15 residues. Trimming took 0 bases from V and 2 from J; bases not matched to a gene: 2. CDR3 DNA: TGTGCCAGAAGCTTGGCAGGACAGGGCAATCAGCCCCAGCATTTT. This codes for CARSLAGQGNQPQHF.

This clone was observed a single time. CDR3 protein: CASTPGTEAYEQYF. In nucleotides, the CDR3 is TGTGCCAGTACCCCAGGGACAGAAGCCTACGAGCAGTACTTC. The rearrangement links TRBV19 to TRBJ2-7; 7 nucleotides line up with TRBD1. This CDR3 region has 14 residues. V dropped 7 bases and J dropped 2; count of bases not matched to a gene: 8. CDR1 and CDR2 from the germline V gene are LNHDA and SQIVND (reference sequence).

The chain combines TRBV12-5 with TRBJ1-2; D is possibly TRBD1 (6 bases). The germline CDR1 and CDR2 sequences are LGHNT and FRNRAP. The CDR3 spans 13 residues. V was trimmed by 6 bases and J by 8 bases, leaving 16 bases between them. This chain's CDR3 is CASGSTGRGGYTF. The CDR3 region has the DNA TGTGCTAGTGGATCAACAGGGAGGGGCGGCTACACCTTC.

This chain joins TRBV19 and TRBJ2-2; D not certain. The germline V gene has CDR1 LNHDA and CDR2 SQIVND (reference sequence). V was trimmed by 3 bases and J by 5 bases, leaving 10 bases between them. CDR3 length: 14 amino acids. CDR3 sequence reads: CASSIAVRTGELFF. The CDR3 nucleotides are TGTGCCAGTAGTATTGCCGTGCGTACCGGGGAGCTGTTTTTT.